These 29 T cell receptor beta chains came from one sample sequenced in a study of T and B cells in COVID-19 patients. TRB rearrangements were amplified by multiplex PCR with BIOMED2 TRB-A/B primers. One entry per CDR3 protein, called by TCRdb with MiXCR from the multiplex PCR reads. Among under 10,000 distinct CDR3 sequences listed, about 28% were seen once. Blood genomic DNA input for TRB amplification was roughly 250-500 ng. Material: blood. Receptors originate from a human donor who had recovered from COVID-19.

By frequency in the sample, this clonotype is medium-sized (0.01 to 0.1%). The gene calls are TRBV29-1 and TRBJ1-2; 7 bases are a match to TRBD1. This CDR3 comprises 14 residues. Trimming at V came to 2 bases and at J to 6 bases, leaving 9 bases not matched to a gene. The germline V gene has CDR1 SQVTM and CDR2 ANQGSEA. CDR3 DNA sequence: TGCAGCGTTGAAAGGGCGACAGGGTTTAATGGCTACACCTTC. Protein product: CSVERATGFNGYTF.

This chain joins TRBV12-3 or TRBV12-4 and TRBJ2-3; 9 bases are a match to TRBD1. There are 15 residues in the CDR3. V gave up 6 bases and J gave up 2 bases; unmatched junction bases: 6. CDR3 nucleotides: TGTGCCAGCAGGGCCGGGACAGGGTCCACAGATACGCAGTATTTT. Protein: CASRAGTGSTDTQYF.

This clonotype was counted a few times. The chain uses TRBV13 and TRBJ1-1; no clear D. Germline CDR1 reads PRHDT; CDR2 reads FYEKMQ (reference sequence). Between the trimmed V and J ends, which lost 6 bases and 4 bases, there was a span of 24 bases. The CDR3 sequence is 17 residues long. In DNA form, the CDR3 reads TGTGCCAGCAGTAAAGGACGGACCAGTTGGGGAGTCACTGAAGCTTTCTTT. Translation gives CASSKGRTSWGVTEAFF.

This clonotype occurred a few times. The chain couples TRBV5-1 to TRBJ1-2; TRBD1 agrees at 10 bases. Germline CDR1 reads SGHRS; CDR2 reads YFSETQ. The CDR3 covers 20 residues. V dropped 2 bases and J dropped 0; count of bases not matched to a gene: 16. The CDR3 loop reads CASSFILPGQGHDTNYGYTF. The CDR3, as DNA: TGCGCCAGCAGCTTTATACTTCCGGGACAGGGGCATGATACTAACTATGGCTACACCTTC.

This chain links TRBV6-6 with TRBJ1-5; maybe TRBD1 (6 bases). The V and J ends lost 6 bases and 5 bases respectively, with 14 bases between them. This CDR3 has 14 amino acids. Germline V CDR1 and CDR2: MNHNY, SVGAGI (reference sequence). The CDR3 spells CASSLSGAYQPQHF. CDR3 DNA sequence: TGTGCCAGCAGCCTGTCAGGGGCGTATCAGCCCCAGCATTTT.

This clonotype appeared once. The rearrangement joins TRBV6-4 to TRBJ2-7, with 14 nucleotides matching TRBD2. The germline gives CDR1 MRHNA, CDR2 SNTAGT. V shed 1 base, J shed 7 bases, and the junction held 6 bases outside the gene matches. The CDR3 length is 16 residues. CDR3 residues: CASSDLTSGGGNEQYV. The CDR3 DNA is TGTGCCAGCAGTGACTTGACTAGCGGGGGGGGCAATGAGCAGTACGTC.

This clonotype was counted a few times. The chain combines TRBV7-2 with TRBJ2-7; the D gene is possibly TRBD2 (5 bases). The CDR3 contains 13 residues. The germline V and J ends were trimmed by 6 bases and 6 bases, with 15 bases remaining between them. Germline CDR1 reads SGHTA; CDR2 reads FQGNSA. The CDR3 DNA reads TGTGCCAGCAGTCCGAACGCACTAGGCGAGCAGTACTTC. Residues: CASSPNALGEQYF.

The chain is built from TRBV28 and TRBJ2-7, with 11 bases fitting TRBD1. CDR3 size: 15 residues. Germline V gene sequence: CDR1 MDHEN, CDR2 SYDVKM. The V segment lost 6 bases and the J segment 1 base; nucleotides outside the gene matches: 5. The CDR3 region has the DNA TGTGCCAGCAGCCCGGACAGGGGGCGATCCTACGAGCAGTACGTC. Translation gives CASSPDRGRSYEQYV.

As concerns this clonotype: Just one base apart from a much larger clone, this may be a read error. The chain combines TRBV27 with TRBJ1-5; the match to TRBD1 covers 9 bases. Germline V CDR1 and CDR2: MNHEY, SMNVEV (reference sequence). The CDR3 contains 15 residues. In DNA form, the CDR3 reads TGTGACAGCAGGTCGACAGGGGGTGGCAATCAGCCCCAGCATTTT. Its translation: CDSRSTGGGNQPQHF.

Relative to its sample, this clonotype is medium-sized. The chain joins TRBV6-5 to TRBJ1-2, with D tentatively TRBD1 (5 bases). V lost 3 bases to trimming and J lost 8 bases, with 7 bases between them. CDR1 and CDR2 (germline): MNHEY, SVGAGI. This CDR3 spans 11 amino acids. CDR3 protein: CASSYGAGYTF. In DNA, the CDR3 is TGTGCCAGCAGTTATGGGGCGGGCTACACCTTC.

In its sample, this clonotype is large. The chain uses TRBV6-5 and TRBJ2-6, with D perhaps TRBD1 (5 bases). This CDR3 region has 16 residues. Trimming removed 10 bases from V and 1 base from J, with 17 bases in between. Germline assignment: CDR1 MNHEY and CDR2 SVGAGI. This chain's CDR3 is CATSSDSGSGANVLTF. The CDR3 DNA is TGTGCCACCTCTTCAGACTCAGGGTCTGGGGCCAACGTCCTGACTTTC.

This clonotype is labeled as medium-sized (0.01 to 0.1%). The rearrangement joins TRBV19 to TRBJ2-4; TRBD1 agrees at 10 bases. CDR3 length: 18 residues. Looked up from germline, CDR1 is LNHDA and CDR2 is SQIVND (reference sequence). After removal of 1 base from V and 0 bases from J, the junction contained 6 bases not matched to a gene. For the CDR3, the DNA is TGTGCCAGTAGTATAGTTGACAGGGGGCGGATAGCCAAAAACATTCAGTACTTC. Its protein product is CASSIVDRGRIAKNIQYF.

This clonotype is judged medium-sized. V and J are TRBV6-4 and TRBJ2-2; D may be TRBD1 or TRBD2 (6 bases each). CDR3 size: 14 residues. Germline CDR1 reads MRHNA; CDR2 reads SNTAGT. With 2 bases removed from V and 4 bases from J, the gap between germline ends came to 8 bases. CDR3 nucleotides: TGTGCCAGCAGTGACAAGGGGGGCACCGGGGAGCTGTTTTTT. Amino acids: CASSDKGGTGELFF.

To note about this clonotype: A read error may be the cause here, since a much bigger clone is one base away. The gene calls are TRBV6-1 and TRBJ2-7; the match to TRBD2 covers 10 bases. Germline values: CDR1 MNHNS, CDR2 SASEGT. V dropped 5 bases and J dropped 1; count of bases not matched to a gene: 11. CDR3 length: 17 amino acids. The CDR3 here is CASSSPRVAGGSYEQYV. CDR3 nucleotides: TGTGCCAGCAGTTCCCCCAGAGTAGCGGGGGGTTCCTACGAGCAGTACGTC.

The sample holds a few counts of this clonotype. V usage is TRBV5-6 and J usage is TRBJ1-6; a possible D gene is TRBD1 (6 bases). This CDR3 has 15 amino acids. Germline loops: CDR1 SGHDT, CDR2 YYEEEE. The germline V and J ends were trimmed by 5 bases and 4 bases, with 13 bases remaining between them. CDR3 nucleotide sequence: TGTGCCAGCAGGCCGAACAGGGTTTATAATTCACCCCTCCACTTT. Translation gives CASRPNRVYNSPLHF.

This clonotype was observed once. No conserved phenylalanine or tryptophan is present at the end of the CDR3, so a read error is the likely explanation. The DNA is left out, because the CDR3 cannot be placed on it with certainty; the CDR3 is given as TCRdb lists it. The chain is built from TRBV29-1 and TRBJ2-3; no DNA check was done on the table's D call, TRBD2. Germline V gene lookup returns CDR1 SQVTM and CDR2 ANQGSEA. The CDR3 length is 11 residues, termini included. This CDR3 reads CSVERGETQEG.

The genes are TRBV6-5 and TRBJ2-1; D is perhaps TRBD1 or TRBD2 (5 bases each). Trimming took off 7 bases at V and 5 bases at J, with 27 bases between the two ends. The length of the CDR3 is 18 residues. Germline assignment: CDR1 MNHEY and CDR2 SVGAGI. The CDR3 DNA sequence: TGTGCCAGCACCTCCGCGGTCGTCCGGGACGGTGGAGACAATGAGCAGTTCTTC. Amino acids: CASTSAVVRDGGDNEQFF.

In this sample, this clonotype turned up many times. The V call is TRBV15, the J call TRBJ2-3; D is uncertain. V shed 5 bases and J shed 2 bases, with 2 bases lying between them. Germline CDR1 is LNHNV and CDR2 is YYDKDF (reference sequence). This CDR3 has 11 residues. The CDR3 nucleotides read TGTGCCACCAGCGCCACAGATACGCAGTATTTT. Encoded protein: CATSATDTQYF. The whole variable domain, remainder taken from reference TRBV15 and TRBJ2-3, is DAMVIQNPRYQVTQFGKPVTLSCSQTLNHNVMYWYQQKSSQAPKLLFHYYDKDFNNEADTPDNFQSRRPNTSFCFLDIRSPGLGDTAMYLCATSATDTQYFGPGTRLTVL.

The chain has TRBV19 and TRBJ2-2; D remains unclear. Germline CDR1 reads LNHDA; CDR2 reads SQIVND (reference sequence). This CDR3 has 12 residues. The ends were cut back, 3 bases at V and 7 bases at J, with 6 bases in the middle. CDR3 sequence reads: CASSILSGELFF. CDR3 nucleotides: TGTGCCAGTAGTATTCTTAGCGGGGAGCTGTTTTTT. The whole variable domain, remainder taken from reference TRBV19 and TRBJ2-2, is DGGITQSPKYLFRKEGQNVTLSCEQNLNHDAMYWYRQDPGQGLRLIYYSQIVNDFQKGDIAEGYSVSREKKESFPLTVTSAQKNPTAFYLCASSILSGELFFGEGSRLTVL.

This clonotype turned up a few times. The V call is TRBV6-4, the J call TRBJ2-3, with 13 bases fitting TRBD2. The CDR3 has 15 amino acids. Germline trimming cut 0 bases from V and 6 bases from J; bases unmatched to any gene: 0. Per germline, CDR1 MRHNA and CDR2 SNTAGT. The CDR3 here is CASSDSTSGGDTQYF. Here the CDR3 DNA reads TGTGCCAGCAGTGACTCGACTAGCGGGGGGGATACGCAGTATTTT.

Sample share makes this clonotype medium-sized. This chain uses TRBV19 with TRBJ1-5; perhaps TRBD1 as D (6 bases). The CDR3 is 13 residues long. CDR1 LNHDA and CDR2 SQIVND come from the germline V gene (reference sequence). V dropped 7 bases and J dropped 5 bases, with 12 bases sitting between them. CDR3: CASTSRGDQPQHF. CDR3 in DNA: TGTGCCAGTACCTCTAGGGGGGATCAGCCCCAGCATTTT.

For this clonotype: A read error may explain this, as a much larger clone is one base away. V is TRBV7-6 and J is TRBJ2-7, with 7 bases identical to TRBD2. CDR3 length: 15 amino acids. Per germline, CDR1 SGHVS and CDR2 FNYEAQ. The J segment lost 4 bases and the V segment lost 0 bases, leaving 6 bases of the junction unmatched. The CDR3 sequence is CASSLAIGGGYEQYV. The DNA of the CDR3 is TGTGCCAGCAGCTTAGCGATTGGGGGGGGGTACGAGCAGTACGTC.

This chain connects TRBV18 to TRBJ1-5; D may be TRBD1 (6 bases). CDR1 and CDR2 (germline): KGHSH, LQKENI. V lost 6 bases and J lost 2, with 17 bases in between. The CDR3 has 16 residues. The CDR3 loop is CASSQQGPGGNQPQHF. The DNA of the CDR3 is TGTGCCAGCTCCCAACAGGGCCCGGGGGGCAATCAGCCCCAGCATTTT.

This clonotype has ten or more counts. V usage is TRBV6-5 and J usage is TRBJ1-3, with D perhaps TRBD1 (5 bases). The CDR3 consists of 14 residues. Germline V CDR1 and CDR2: MNHEY, SVGAGI. The V and J ends lost 9 bases and 2 bases respectively, with 14 bases between them. CDR3 sequence reads: CASHNQGPGNTIYF. The CDR3 coding sequence is TGTGCCAGTCATAACCAGGGTCCTGGAAACACCATATATTTT.

This clonotype was seen at least ten times. This sequence joins TRBV10-3 and TRBJ2-1; D not resolved. The length of the CDR3 is 14 residues. Trimming shortened V by 4 bases and J by 6 bases, and 13 bases separated the two germline ends. Germline-derived CDR1 and CDR2 are ENHRY and SYGVKD. The DNA for the CDR3 is TGTGCCATCAGTGGGAAGGACCCTGTCAATGAGCAGTTCTTC. It encodes CAISGKDPVNEQFF.

The chain recombines TRBV4-2 with TRBJ2-5; 8 bases match TRBD2. This CDR3 has 16 residues. The germline V gene has CDR1 LGHNA and CDR2 YNFKEQ. V was clipped by 0 bases and J by 5 bases; unmatched bases: 8. CDR3 residues: CASSQERPAGVETQYF. The CDR3 DNA reads TGTGCCAGCAGCCAAGAGCGACCAGCGGGGGTTGAGACCCAGTACTTC.

J is TRBJ1-1 and V is TRBV7-9; D is unresolved. The germline V gene encodes CDR1 SEHNR and CDR2 FQNEAQ (reference sequence). The CDR3 is 12 residues long. The V and J ends lost 5 bases and 5 bases respectively, with 9 bases between them. CDR3 sequence (DNA): TGTGCCAGCAGCCCGTTCGGGACTGAAGCTTTCTTT. This gives the protein CASSPFGTEAFF.

The CDR3 here is CASSEQNTEAFF. Here the CDR3 DNA reads TGCGCCAGCAGCGAACAGAACACTGAAGCTTTCTTT. V and J are TRBV5-1 and TRBJ1-1; D gene ambiguous. The CDR3 consists of 12 residues. V was pared by 4 bases and J by 1 base, with 5 bases between. In germline, CDR1 is SGHRS, CDR2 YFSETQ.

This clonotype was observed a handful of times. CDR3 amino acids: CAISEFESGYGYTF. For the CDR3, the DNA is TGTGCCATCAGTGAGTTTGAGTCAGGTTATGGCTACACCTTC. The V gene is TRBV10-3, the J gene TRBJ1-2; D ambiguous. The germline V gene encodes CDR1 ENHRY and CDR2 SYGVKD. The CDR3 is made up of 14 amino acids. Trimming shortened V by 1 base and J by 5 bases, and 11 bases separated the two germline ends.